Below are 24 T cell receptor beta chains sequenced from a single sample in a study of blood T cell repertoires in COVID-19. Sequencing used immunoSEQ multiplex PCR; TCRdb keeps in-frame clones, though not all of them. Of around 170,000 clones listed, approximately 84% are singletons. Sequencing input: PBMCs or T cells enriched from blood (not recorded which). The receptor set was obtained from a woman aged 45-59 years who had recovered from COVID-19.

This clone was detected once. V usage is TRBV18 and J usage is TRBJ2-5; 11 nucleotides agree with TRBD2. This CDR3 is built from 15 residues. The junction had 6 bases not matched to a gene; V was cut back by 6 bases and J by 3 bases. The germline V gene encodes CDR1 KGHSH and CDR2 LQKENI. The CDR3: CASSRSLAGEETQYF. For the CDR3, the DNA is TGTGCCAGCTCCCGCTCACTAGCGGGAGAAGAGACCCAGTACTTC.

V and J are TRBV28 and TRBJ2-3, with TRBD2 as a possible D gene (5 bases). Trimming left V 8 bases short and J 2 bases short, with 14 bases between. The CDR3 has 14 amino acids. The germline CDR1 and CDR2 sequences are MDHEN and SYDVKM. The CDR3 bases are TGTGCCAGCCAACCACGGGGTCTCACAGATACGCAGTATTTT. Translation: CASQPRGLTDTQYF. The full variable domain, its missing parts supplied by reference TRBV28 and TRBJ2-3, is DVKVTQSSRYLVKRTGEKVFLECVQDMDHENMFWYRQDPGLGLRLIYFSYDVKMKEKGDIPEGYSVSREKKERFSLILESASTNQTSMYLCASQPRGLTDTQYFGPGTRLTVL.

The rearrangement joins TRBV19 to TRBJ1-5; 8 bases map to TRBD1. The ends lost 5 bases at V and 0 bases at J; junction bases unmatched: 9. CDR1 is LNHDA and CDR2 is SQIVND in the germline V gene (reference sequence). This CDR3 is 17 amino acids long. The CDR3 sequence: CASSGAAGGLSNQPQHF. DNA for the CDR3: TGTGCCAGTAGTGGGGCGGCAGGGGGCCTTAGCAATCAGCCCCAGCATTTT.

This chain links TRBV9 with TRBJ2-5; 11 bases are a match to TRBD2. This CDR3 is built from 14 residues. After removal of 4 bases from V and 5 bases from J, the junction contained 4 bases not matched to a gene. Germline CDR1 and CDR2: SGDLS and YYNGEE. The CDR3, as DNA: TGTGCCAGCAGCTTTAGCGGGAGGGGGGAGACCCAGTACTTC. Protein sequence: CASSFSGRGETQYF.

This sequence joins TRBV11-2 and TRBJ1-1, with TRBD1 as a possible D gene (5 bases). The CDR3 is 15 amino acids. The V gene lost 7 bases and the J gene lost 0 bases, with 15 bases spanning the gap. Germline assignment: CDR1 SGHAT and CDR2 FQNNGV. DNA of the CDR3: TGTGCCAGCACCGATCGGGGGAGGCTGAACACTGAAGCTTTCTTT. It specifies CASTDRGRLNTEAFF.

The CDR3 sequence is CASSRQAGGYEQYF. In DNA form, the CDR3 reads TGTGCCAGCAGCCGTCAAGCGGGGGGCTACGAGCAGTACTTC. The genes are TRBV3-1 (or the pseudogene TRBV3-2) and TRBJ2-7, with TRBD2 identical over 9 bases. The CDR3 spans 14 residues. Germline-derived CDR1 and CDR2 are LGHDT and YNNKEL (reference sequence). Trimming cost V 4 bases and J 3 bases; bases outside gene matches: 4.

The V gene is TRBV7-2, the J gene TRBJ1-5, with D possibly being TRBD1 (6 bases). The V end was cut by 5 bases, the J end by 0 bases, with 11 bases between. Per the germline V gene, CDR1 is SGHTA and CDR2 is FQGNSA. The length of the CDR3 is 15 residues. The CDR3 is CASSLTGFSNQPQHF. The CDR3 DNA reads as TGTGCCAGCAGCCTTACAGGGTTTAGCAATCAGCCCCAGCATTTT.

As for this clone: Other DNA sequences within the sample encode an identical CDR3. The chain combines TRBV30 with TRBJ2-5; TRBD2 might be the D (6 bases). The CDR3 spans 12 residues. Per the germline V gene, CDR1 is GTSNPN and CDR2 is SVGIG (reference sequence). V lost 1 base and J 5 bases, leaving 8 bases between the germline ends. The CDR3 DNA is TGTGCCTGGAGTGCGGGGGTGGAGACCCAGTACTTC. It encodes CAWSAGVETQYF.

V gene TRBV4-1 combines with J gene TRBJ1-2; D possibly corresponds to TRBD1 (5 bases). The germline V and J ends were trimmed by 4 bases and 3 bases, with 9 bases remaining between them. CDR3 length: 13 amino acids. CDR1 and CDR2 from the germline V gene are MGHRA and YSYEKL. CDR3 residues: CASSPGHYYGYTF. The DNA of the CDR3 is TGCGCCAGCAGCCCAGGACATTACTATGGCTACACCTTC.

This clone was observed a few times. This chain links TRBV19 with TRBJ2-2; D remains ambiguous. Germline V gene lookup returns CDR1 LNHDA and CDR2 SQIVND (reference sequence). Trimming removed 7 bases at V and 1 base at J, with 7 bases between. This CDR3 spans 13 amino acids. The CDR3 is CASTAGNTGELFF. CDR3 coding DNA: TGTGCCAGTACCGCCGGGAACACCGGGGAGCTGTTTTTT.

J is TRBJ1-1 and V is TRBV5-1; the D gene is possibly TRBD1 (5 bases). The CDR3 totals 13 residues. Germline CDR1 SGHRS, CDR2 YFSETQ. V gave up 8 bases and J gave up 1 base, with 12 bases separating them. CDR3 in amino acids: CASKLTGNTEAFF. CDR3 DNA sequence: TGCGCCAGTAAATTAACAGGGAACACTGAAGCTTTCTTT. The whole variable domain, filled in from reference TRBV5-1 and TRBJ1-1, reads KAGVTQTPRYLIKTRGQQVTLSCSPISGHRSVSWYQQTPGQGLQFLFEYFSETQRNKGNFPGRFSGRQFSNSRSEMNVSTLELGDSALYLCASKLTGNTEAFFGQGTRLTVV.

This sequence joins TRBV5-1 and TRBJ2-3; no clear D. From germline, CDR1 is SGHRS and CDR2 YFSETQ. This CDR3 spans 14 amino acids. With 5 bases removed from V and 5 bases from J, the gap between germline ends came to 15 bases. Here the CDR3 reads CASSGGSYEDTQYF. For the CDR3, the DNA is TGCGCCAGCAGTGGCGGATCATATGAAGATACGCAGTATTTT.

This clone was picked up one time. V and J are TRBV5-1 and TRBJ2-1; TRBD2 is a possible D gene (6 bases). Germline CDR1 reads SGHRS; CDR2 reads YFSETQ. CDR3 length equals 15 residues. V lost 2 bases and J 0 bases, leaving 9 bases between the germline ends. Written as DNA, the CDR3 is TGCGCCAGCAGCTTTGACGGGAGCTCCTACAATGAGCAGTTCTTC. This translates into CASSFDGSSYNEQFF.

V and J are TRBV6-5 and TRBJ2-7; TRBD1 aligns across 7 bases. CDR1 is MNHEY, CDR2 SVGAGI, per germline. The CDR3 is 15 residues long. V was pared by 1 base and J by 2 bases, with 5 bases of the junction left unmatched. The CDR3 coding sequence is TGTGCCAGCAGTTACTTCACAGGGGCCGCCTACGAGCAGTACTTC. Its protein product is CASSYFTGAAYEQYF.

The chain joins TRBV5-5 to TRBJ2-2, with 8 bases fitting TRBD2. This CDR3 contains 15 residues. The germline V gene has CDR1 SGHKS and CDR2 YYEKEE (reference sequence). The ends lost 1 base at V and 3 bases at J; junction bases unmatched: 2. This CDR3 reads CASSLTGGHTGELFF. For the CDR3, the DNA is TGTGCCAGCAGCTTGACGGGAGGGCACACCGGGGAGCTGTTTTTT. The full variable domain, with the rest looked up from reference TRBV5-5 and TRBJ2-2, is DAGVTQSPTHLIKTRGQQVTLRCSPISGHKSVSWYQQVLGQGPQFIFQYYEKEERGRGNFPDRFSARQFPNYSSELNVNALLLGDSALYLCASSLTGGHTGELFFGEGSRLTVL.

The rearrangement uses TRBV6-2 or TRBV6-3 and TRBJ1-5; D uncertain. The CDR3 extends over 15 amino acids. CDR1 is MNHEY and CDR2 is SVGEGT in the germline V gene. The ends were cut back, 4 bases at V and 4 bases at J, with 14 bases in the middle. The CDR3: CASSSGFLGNQPQHF. DNA for the CDR3: TGTGCCAGCAGTTCGGGGTTCCTGGGTAATCAGCCCCAGCATTTT.

V gene TRBV7-2 combines with J gene TRBJ2-7; maybe TRBD2 (6 bases). The germline gives CDR1 SGHTA, CDR2 FQGNSA. CDR3 length: 15 residues. V was cut by 4 bases and J by 1 base, with 14 bases left in between. DNA of the CDR3: TGTGCCAGCAGCTCCCATGGACTACCTTCCTACGAGCAGTACTTC. Amino acid sequence: CASSSHGLPSYEQYF.

The chain is built from TRBV14 and TRBJ2-2; 13 bases are a match to TRBD2. The CDR3 length is 16 residues. Germline CDR1 is SGHDN and CDR2 is FVKESK. Trimming at V came to 4 bases and at J to 4 bases, leaving 3 bases not matched to a gene. The chain's CDR3 is CASSPRLAGGTGELFF. The CDR3, as DNA: TGTGCCAGCAGCCCCCGACTAGCGGGAGGCACCGGGGAGCTGTTTTTT.

The chain recombines TRBV29-1 with TRBJ2-2; 8 positions match TRBD1. Germline lookup yields CDR1 SQVTM and CDR2 ANQGSEA. The junction had 9 bases not matched to a gene; V was cut back by 0 bases and J by 6 bases. CDR3 length: 16 amino acids. Here the CDR3 DNA reads TGCAGCGTTGAAGAAGGTGGGACAGGACTGGCCGGGGAGCTGTTTTTT. This sequence encodes CSVEEGGTGLAGELFF.

The chain combines TRBV15 with TRBJ1-1; 9 bases line up with TRBD1. Germline CDR1 and CDR2: LNHNV and YYDKDF (reference sequence). J gave up 3 bases and V 0 bases, and 2 bases lay outside the gene matches. CDR3 length: 15 residues. CDR3 coding DNA: TGTGCCACCAGCAGAGAGACAGGGGGGTACACTGAAGCTTTCTTT. This sequence encodes CATSRETGGYTEAFF.

The rearrangement joins TRBV5-4 to TRBJ2-5; 10 bases align to TRBD2. The junction had 7 bases not matched to a gene; V was cut back by 4 bases and J by 1 base. Germline values: CDR1 SGHNT, CDR2 YYREEE (reference sequence). CDR3 size: 16 residues. DNA of the CDR3: TGTGCCAGCAGCGCATCCGTAGCGGGAGGCCAAGAGACCCAGTACTTC. Translated, it gives CASSASVAGGQETQYF.

The chain uses TRBV5-1 and TRBJ1-2, with D perhaps matching TRBD1 (5 bases). CDR1 is SGHRS, CDR2 YFSETQ, per germline. CDR3 size: 15 residues. V lost 0 bases to trimming and J lost 2 bases, with 11 bases between them. CDR3 residues: CASSLDGAGNYGYTF. CDR3 DNA: TGCGCCAGCAGCTTGGACGGGGCGGGGAACTATGGCTACACCTTC.

This chain links TRBV5-8 with TRBJ1-2, with D unclear. Trimming pared 4 bases from V and 4 bases from J, leaving 17 bases between. This CDR3 region has 15 residues. Germline CDR1 and CDR2: SGHTS and YDEGEE. The DNA for the CDR3 is TGTGCCAGCAGCCCCAGAGTCAGGTCGGCCTATGGCTACACCTTC. This sequence encodes CASSPRVRSAYGYTF.

V is TRBV24-1 and J is TRBJ2-5; 7 bases are shared with TRBD1. Germline trimming cut 3 bases from V and 7 bases from J; bases unmatched to any gene: 7. In germline, CDR1 is KGHDR, CDR2 SFDVKD. The length of the CDR3 is 14 residues. The chain's CDR3 is CATSDPRQGRTQYF. The CDR3 coding sequence is TGTGCCACCAGTGATCCCCGACAGGGTAGGACCCAGTACTTC.